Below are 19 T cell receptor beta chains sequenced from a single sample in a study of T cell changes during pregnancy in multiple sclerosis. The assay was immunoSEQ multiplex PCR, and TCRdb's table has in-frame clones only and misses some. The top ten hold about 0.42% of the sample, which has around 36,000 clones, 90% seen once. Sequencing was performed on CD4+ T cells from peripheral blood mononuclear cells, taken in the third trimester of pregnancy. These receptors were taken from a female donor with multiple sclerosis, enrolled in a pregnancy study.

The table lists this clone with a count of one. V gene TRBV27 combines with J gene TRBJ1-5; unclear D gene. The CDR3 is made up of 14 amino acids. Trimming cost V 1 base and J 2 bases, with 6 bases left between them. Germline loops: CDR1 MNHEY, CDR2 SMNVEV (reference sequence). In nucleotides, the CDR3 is TGTGCCAGCAGTTTATACGGAGGCAATCAGCCCCAGCATTTT. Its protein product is CASSLYGGNQPQHF.

The CDR3 region is CASGDRGLRGEKLFF. The CDR3 region has the DNA TGCGCCAGCGGGGACAGGGGGCTGCGGGGTGAAAAACTGTTTTTT. The rearrangement joins TRBV5-1 to TRBJ1-4; the match to TRBD1 covers 12 bases. Germline V gene lookup returns CDR1 SGHRS and CDR2 YFSETQ. The length of the CDR3 is 15 residues. J was trimmed by 7 bases and V by 7 bases; bases with no gene match: 8.

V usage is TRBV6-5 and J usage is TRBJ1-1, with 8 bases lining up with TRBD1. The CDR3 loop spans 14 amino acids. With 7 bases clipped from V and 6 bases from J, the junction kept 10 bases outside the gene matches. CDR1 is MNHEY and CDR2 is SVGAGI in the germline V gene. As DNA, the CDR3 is TGTGCCAGCACCTACGGACAGGGAACCCCTGAAGCTTTCTTT. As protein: CASTYGQGTPEAFF.

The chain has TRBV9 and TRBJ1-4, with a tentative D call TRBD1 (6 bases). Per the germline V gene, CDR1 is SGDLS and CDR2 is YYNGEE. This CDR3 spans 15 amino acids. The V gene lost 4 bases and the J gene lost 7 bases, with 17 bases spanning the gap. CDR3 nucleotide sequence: TGTGCCAGCAGCCGGGGGGGCGTTGGACTTGAAAAACTGTTTTTT. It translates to CASSRGGVGLEKLFF. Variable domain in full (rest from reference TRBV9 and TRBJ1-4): DSGVTQTPKHLITATGQRVTLRCSPRSGDLSVYWYQQSLDQGLQFLIQYYNGEERAKGNILERFSAQQFPDLHSELNLSSLELGDSALYFCASSRGGVGLEKLFFGSGTQLSVL.

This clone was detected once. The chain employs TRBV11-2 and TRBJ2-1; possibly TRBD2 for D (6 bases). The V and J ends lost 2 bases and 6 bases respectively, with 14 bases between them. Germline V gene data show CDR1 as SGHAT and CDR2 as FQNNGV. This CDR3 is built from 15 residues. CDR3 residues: CASSLYPGEINEQFF. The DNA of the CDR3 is TGTGCCAGCAGCTTATACCCGGGAGAGATCAATGAGCAGTTCTTC.

The CDR3 spells CASSLGVGEQFF. The CDR3 nucleotides are TGTGCCAGCAGTTTAGGAGTCGGCGAGCAGTTCTTC. The rearrangement links TRBV28 to TRBJ2-1; no clear D. The CDR3 runs to 12 residues. In germline, CDR1 is MDHEN, CDR2 SYDVKM. Trimming pared 2 bases from V and 10 bases from J, leaving 9 bases between. The complete variable domain, with remaining parts taken from reference TRBV28 and TRBJ2-1, reads DVKVTQSSRYLVKRTGEKVFLECVQDMDHENMFWYRQDPGLGLRLIYFSYDVKMKEKGDIPEGYSVSREKKERFSLILESASTNQTSMYLCASSLGVGEQFFGPGTRLTVL.

CDR3 nucleotide sequence: TGTGCCAGCAGCCAAGGACAGTCTAACGGCTACACCTTC. Translation gives CASSQGQSNGYTF. The chain carries TRBV14 and TRBJ1-2; D may be TRBD1 (5 bases). Trimming took off 1 base at V and 8 bases at J, with 11 bases between the two ends. The germline CDR1 and CDR2 sequences are SGHDN and FVKESK. The CDR3 runs to 13 residues. The full variable domain, rest sourced from reference TRBV14 and TRBJ1-2, is EAGVTQFPSHSVIEKGQTVTLRCDPISGHDNLYWYRRVMGKEIKFLLHFVKESKQDESGMPNNRFLAERTGGTYSTLKVQPAELEDSGVYFCASSQGQSNGYTFGSGTRLTVV.

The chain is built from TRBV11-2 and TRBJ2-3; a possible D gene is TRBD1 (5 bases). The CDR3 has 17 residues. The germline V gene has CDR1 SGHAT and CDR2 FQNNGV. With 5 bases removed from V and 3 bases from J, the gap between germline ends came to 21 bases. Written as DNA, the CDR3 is TGTGCCAGCAGCATGGTCGGGCAGGGAATAGGTACAGATACGCAGTATTTT. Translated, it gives CASSMVGQGIGTDTQYF.

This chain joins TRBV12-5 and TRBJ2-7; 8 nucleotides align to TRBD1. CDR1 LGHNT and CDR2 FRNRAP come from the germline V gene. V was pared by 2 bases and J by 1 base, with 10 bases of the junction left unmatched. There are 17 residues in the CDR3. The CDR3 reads CASGLIIRDRSSYEQYF. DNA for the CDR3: TGTGCTAGTGGTTTGATTATCCGGGACAGGTCATCCTACGAGCAGTACTTC.

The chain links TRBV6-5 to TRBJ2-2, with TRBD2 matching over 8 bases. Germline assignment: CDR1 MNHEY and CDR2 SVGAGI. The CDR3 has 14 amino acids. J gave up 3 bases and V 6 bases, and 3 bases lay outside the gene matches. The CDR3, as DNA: TGTGCCAGCAGAGCGGGAGTGGACACCGGGGAGCTGTTTTTT. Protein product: CASRAGVDTGELFF.

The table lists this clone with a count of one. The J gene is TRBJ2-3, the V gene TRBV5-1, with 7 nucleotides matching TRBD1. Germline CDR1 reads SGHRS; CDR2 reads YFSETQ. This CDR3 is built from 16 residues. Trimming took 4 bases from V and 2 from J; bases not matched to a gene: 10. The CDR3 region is CASSLGTARATDTQYF. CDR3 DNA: TGCGCCAGCAGCCTCGGGACAGCGAGGGCCACAGATACGCAGTATTTT.

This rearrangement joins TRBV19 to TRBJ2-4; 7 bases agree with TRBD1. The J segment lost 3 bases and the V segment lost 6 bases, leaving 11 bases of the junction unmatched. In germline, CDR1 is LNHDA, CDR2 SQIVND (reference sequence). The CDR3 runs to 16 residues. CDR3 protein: CASRTSSTGRKNIQYF. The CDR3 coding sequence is TGTGCCAGTAGGACCTCCTCGACAGGGCGCAAAAACATTCAGTACTTC.

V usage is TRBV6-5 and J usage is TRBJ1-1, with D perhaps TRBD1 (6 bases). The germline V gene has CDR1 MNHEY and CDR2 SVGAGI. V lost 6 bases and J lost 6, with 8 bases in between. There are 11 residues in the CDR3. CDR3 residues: CASSQGPEAFF. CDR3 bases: TGTGCCAGCAGCCAGGGGCCTGAAGCTTTCTTT.

The DNA of the CDR3 is TGTGCCAGCTCACTGAAGGGACAGGGGCAGTACTTC. This gives the protein CASSLKGQGQYF. This chain uses TRBV18 with TRBJ2-7; 9 bases match TRBD1. CDR1 is KGHSH and CDR2 is LQKENI in the germline V gene. The CDR3 extends over 12 amino acids. J was trimmed by 9 bases and V by 4 bases; bases with no gene match: 4.

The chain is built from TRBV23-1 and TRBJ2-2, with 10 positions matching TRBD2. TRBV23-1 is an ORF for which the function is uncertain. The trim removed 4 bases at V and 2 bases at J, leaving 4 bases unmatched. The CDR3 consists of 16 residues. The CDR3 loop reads CASSPRTSGNTGELFF. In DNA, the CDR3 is TGCGCCAGCAGTCCGCGGACTAGCGGTAACACCGGGGAGCTGTTTTTT.

The CDR3 reads CASSSSRDRGRGDTGELFF. The CDR3 region has the DNA TGCGCCAGCAGCTCCTCCCGAGACAGGGGGCGCGGGGACACCGGGGAGCTGTTTTTT. The J gene is TRBJ2-2, the V gene TRBV5-1; 10 nucleotides align to TRBD1. With 3 bases clipped from V and 3 bases from J, the junction kept 14 bases outside the gene matches. Germline V gene lookup returns CDR1 SGHRS and CDR2 YFSETQ. The CDR3 is made up of 19 amino acids.

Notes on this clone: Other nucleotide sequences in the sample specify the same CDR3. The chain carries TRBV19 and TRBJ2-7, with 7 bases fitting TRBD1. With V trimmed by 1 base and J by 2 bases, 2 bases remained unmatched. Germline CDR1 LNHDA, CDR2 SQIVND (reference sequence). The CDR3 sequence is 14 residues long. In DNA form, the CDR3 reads TGTGCCAGTAGTATAGGGACAGGCCCCTACGAGCAGTACTTC. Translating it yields CASSIGTGPYEQYF.

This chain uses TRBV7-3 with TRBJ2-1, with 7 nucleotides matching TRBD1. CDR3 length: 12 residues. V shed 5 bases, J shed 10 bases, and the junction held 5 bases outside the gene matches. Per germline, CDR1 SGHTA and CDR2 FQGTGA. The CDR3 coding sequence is TGTGCCAGCAGCCCAACAGGGGCAGAGCAGTTCTTC. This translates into CASSPTGAEQFF.

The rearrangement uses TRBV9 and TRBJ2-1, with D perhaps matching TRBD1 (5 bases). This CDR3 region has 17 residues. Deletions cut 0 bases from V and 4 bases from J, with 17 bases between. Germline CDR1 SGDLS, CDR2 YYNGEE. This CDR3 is CASSVVGFRDTYNEQFF. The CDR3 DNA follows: TGTGCCAGCAGCGTAGTAGGGTTCAGGGATACATACAATGAGCAGTTCTTC.